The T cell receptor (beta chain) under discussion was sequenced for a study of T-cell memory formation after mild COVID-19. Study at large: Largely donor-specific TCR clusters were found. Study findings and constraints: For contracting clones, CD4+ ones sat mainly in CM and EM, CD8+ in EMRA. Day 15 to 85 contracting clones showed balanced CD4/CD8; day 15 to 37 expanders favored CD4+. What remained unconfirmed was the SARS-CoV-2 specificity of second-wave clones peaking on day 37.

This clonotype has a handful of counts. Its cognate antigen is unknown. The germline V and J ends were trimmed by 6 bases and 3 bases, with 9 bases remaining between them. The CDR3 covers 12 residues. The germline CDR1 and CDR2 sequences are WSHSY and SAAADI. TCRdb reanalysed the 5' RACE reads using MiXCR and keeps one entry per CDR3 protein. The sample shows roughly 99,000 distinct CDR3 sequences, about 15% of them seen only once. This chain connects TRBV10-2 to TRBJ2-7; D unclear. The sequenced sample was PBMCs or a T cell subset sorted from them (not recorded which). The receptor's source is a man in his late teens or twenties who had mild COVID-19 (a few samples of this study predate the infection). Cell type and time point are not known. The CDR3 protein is CASRDGHYEQYF. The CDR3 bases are TGCGCCAGCAGAGACGGGCACTACGAGCAGTACTTC.